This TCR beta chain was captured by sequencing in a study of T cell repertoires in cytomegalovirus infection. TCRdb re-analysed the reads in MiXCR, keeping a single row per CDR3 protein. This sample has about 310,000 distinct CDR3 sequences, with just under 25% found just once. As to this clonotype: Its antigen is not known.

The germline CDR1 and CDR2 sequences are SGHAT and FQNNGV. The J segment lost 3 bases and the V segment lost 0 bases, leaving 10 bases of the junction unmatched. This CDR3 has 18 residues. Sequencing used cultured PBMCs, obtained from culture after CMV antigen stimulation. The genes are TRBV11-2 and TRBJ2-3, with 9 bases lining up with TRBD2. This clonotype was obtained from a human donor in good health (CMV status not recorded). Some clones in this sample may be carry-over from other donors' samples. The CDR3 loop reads CASSLDRVGAGGTDTQYF. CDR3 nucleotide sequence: TGTGCCAGCAGCTTAGATCGAGTTGGAGCGGGGGGTACAGATACGCAGTATTTT.